This T cell receptor beta chain was sequenced in a study of cytomegalovirus exposure and HLA in healthy donors. The wider study: The same platform used for the approximately 700 first-cohort repertoires was also used for the 95 to 150 validation repertoires, as a later analysis reported.

The donors were members of the roughly 120-subject validation cohort (separate from the approximately 670-subject first cohort). The data were produced by immunoSEQ multiplex PCR, yet TCRdb's version contains in-frame clones alone and is incomplete. This sample carries more than 140,000 clones, about 88% of them seen once, and the ten largest clones take 2.5% to 4%. On this clone: Its antigen is currently unknown.

CDR3 length: 15 residues. Between the trimmed V and J ends, which lost 0 bases and 2 bases, there was a span of 10 bases. CDR1 and CDR2 (germline): SEHNR, FQNEAQ (reference sequence). Broader study findings: The listing of roughly 160 TCR beta chains classed them as cytomegalovirus-associated. In the 120 validation repertoires, a later analysis found that first-cohort TCR clusters tended to co-occur.

The genes are TRBV7-9 and TRBJ1-2; unclear D gene. The receptor was isolated from a woman under 30 in good health and CMV-seropositive. What was sequenced was PBMCs. The CDR3 loop is CASSLARGDNYGYTF. CDR3 DNA sequence: TGTGCCAGCAGCTTAGCCCGGGGAGACAACTATGGCTACACCTTC.